This TCR beta chain was profiled in a study of T cell repertoires in cytomegalovirus infection. Study-wide background: Indications came from public TCR beta signatures; they pointed to CMV infection and to a matching HLA type. Study-wide results and caveats: The study found HLA-C-restricted CMV-specific TCR beta clonotypes dominating the ex vivo response.

The V gene lost 5 bases and the J gene lost 1 base, with 11 bases spanning the gap. This CDR3 has 14 amino acids. The V gene's germline CDR1 is LNHDA and CDR2 SQIVND (reference sequence). TCRdb redid the calling of the reads with MiXCR, one entry per CDR3 protein. Seen here are fewer than 550,000 distinct CDR3 sequences, about 33% observed once, and the top ten hold approximately 14%. In regard to this clonotype: What it recognizes is unknown.

The genes are TRBV19 and TRBJ1-1; D ambiguous. Sequenced sample: PBMCs. This TCR derives from a human donor in good health (CMV status not recorded). Some clones in this sample may be carry-over from other donors' samples. The CDR3 DNA reads as TGTGCCAGTAGTGATTGGGAGCGGAACACTGAAGCTTTCTTT. Translation gives CASSDWERNTEAFF. The whole variable domain, remainder taken from reference TRBV19 and TRBJ1-1, is DGGITQSPKYLFRKEGQNVTLSCEQNLNHDAMYWYRQDPGQGLRLIYYSQIVNDFQKGDIAEGYSVSREKKESFPLTVTSAQKNPTAFYLCASSDWERNTEAFFGQGTRLTVV.